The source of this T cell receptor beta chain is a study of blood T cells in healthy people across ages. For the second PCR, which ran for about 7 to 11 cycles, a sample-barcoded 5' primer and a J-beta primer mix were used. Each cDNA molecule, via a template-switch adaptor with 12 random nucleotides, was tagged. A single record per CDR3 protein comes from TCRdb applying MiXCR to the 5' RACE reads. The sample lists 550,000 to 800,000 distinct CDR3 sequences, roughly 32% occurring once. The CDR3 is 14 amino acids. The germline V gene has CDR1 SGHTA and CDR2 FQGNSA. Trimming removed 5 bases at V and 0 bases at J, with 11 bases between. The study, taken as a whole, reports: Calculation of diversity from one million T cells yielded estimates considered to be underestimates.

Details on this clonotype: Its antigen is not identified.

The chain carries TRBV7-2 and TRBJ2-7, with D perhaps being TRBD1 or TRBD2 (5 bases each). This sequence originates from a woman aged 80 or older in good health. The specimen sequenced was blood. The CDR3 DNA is TGTGCCAGCAGCCGGACGGGGACCTCCTACGAGCAGTACTTC. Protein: CASSRTGTSYEQYF.